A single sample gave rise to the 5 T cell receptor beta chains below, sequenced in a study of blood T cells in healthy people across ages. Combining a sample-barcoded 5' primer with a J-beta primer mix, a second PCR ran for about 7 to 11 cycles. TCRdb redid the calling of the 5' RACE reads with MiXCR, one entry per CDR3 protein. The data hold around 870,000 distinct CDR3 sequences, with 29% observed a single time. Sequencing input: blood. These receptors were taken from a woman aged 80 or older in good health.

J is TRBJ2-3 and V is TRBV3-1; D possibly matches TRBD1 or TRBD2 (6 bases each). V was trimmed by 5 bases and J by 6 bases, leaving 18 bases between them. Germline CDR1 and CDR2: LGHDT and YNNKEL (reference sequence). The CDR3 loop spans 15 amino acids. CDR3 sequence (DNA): TGTGCCAGCAGCAACCTCGGGGGCATTGGGGATACGCAGTATTTT. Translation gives CASSNLGGIGDTQYF.

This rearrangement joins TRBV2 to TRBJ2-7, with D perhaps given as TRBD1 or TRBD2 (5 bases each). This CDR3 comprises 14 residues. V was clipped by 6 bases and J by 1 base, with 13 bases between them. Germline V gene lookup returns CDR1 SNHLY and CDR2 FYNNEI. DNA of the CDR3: TGTGCCAGCAGGGGGACGGTGGGATCCTACGAGCAGTACTTC. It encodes CASRGTVGSYEQYF. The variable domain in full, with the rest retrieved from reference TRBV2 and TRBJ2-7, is EPEVTQTPSHQVTQMGQEVILRCVPISNHLYFYWYRQILGQKVEFLVSFYNNEISEKSEIFDDQFSVERPDGSNFTLKIRSTKLEDSAMYFCASRGTVGSYEQYFGPGTRLTVT.

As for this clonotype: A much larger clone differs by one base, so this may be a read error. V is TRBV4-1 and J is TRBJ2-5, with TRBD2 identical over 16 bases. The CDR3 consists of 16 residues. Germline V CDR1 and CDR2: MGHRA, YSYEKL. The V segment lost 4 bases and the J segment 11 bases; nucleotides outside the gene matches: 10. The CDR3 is CASSRGLAGGLNEQYF. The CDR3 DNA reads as TGCGCCAGCAGCCGGGGACTAGCGGGGGGGCTAAATGAGCAGTACTTC.

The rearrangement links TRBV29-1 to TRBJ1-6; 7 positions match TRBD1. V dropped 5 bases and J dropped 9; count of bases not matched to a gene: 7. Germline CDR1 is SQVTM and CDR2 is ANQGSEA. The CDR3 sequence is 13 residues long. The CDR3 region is CSVQRDRSSPLHF. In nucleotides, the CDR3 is TGCAGCGTTCAACGGGACAGAAGTTCACCCCTCCACTTT.

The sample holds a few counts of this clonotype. CDR3 DNA: TGCAGTGCTTACTTCCAGGGGGCAATAAACGACGAGCAGTACTTC. Translation: CSAYFQGAINDEQYF. The chain joins TRBV20-1 to TRBJ2-7; 8 bases align to TRBD1. From germline, CDR1 is DFQATT and CDR2 SNEGSKA (reference sequence). The trim removed 5 bases at V and 5 bases at J, leaving 14 bases unmatched. The length of the CDR3 is 15 residues.